The 18 T cell receptor beta chains below come from one sample, sequenced in a study of long-term antiretroviral therapy in people with HIV. The assay, immunoSEQ v3.0, was run at survey level. Assay used: immunoSEQ multiplex PCR; TCRdb lists only in-frame clones, some missing. The repertoire holds some 17,000 clones, with around four fifths as singletons. Sequenced here: unsorted PBMCs, sampled 0.1 years after starting antiretroviral therapy. Receptors were obtained from a man between 18 and 29 years old with HIV.

The chain uses TRBV7-9 and TRBJ1-2; 8 positions match TRBD1. This CDR3 contains 14 residues. CDR1 is SEHNR, CDR2 FQNEAQ, per germline (reference sequence). Germline trimming cut 5 bases from V and 3 bases from J; bases unmatched to any gene: 5. For the CDR3, the DNA is TGTGCCAGCAGCAGACAGGGGTCGGACTATGGCTACACCTTC. Encoded protein: CASSRQGSDYGYTF.

V and J are TRBV27 and TRBJ2-7; 8 nucleotides agree with TRBD1. The germline gives CDR1 MNHEY, CDR2 SMNVEV (reference sequence). This CDR3 has 15 amino acids. Trimming at V came to 5 bases and at J to 5 bases, leaving 11 bases not matched to a gene. The CDR3 loop reads CASSKDRERVHEQYF. The CDR3 nucleotides read TGTGCCAGCAGTAAGGACAGGGAACGGGTGCACGAGCAGTACTTC.

The chain carries TRBV30 and TRBJ1-1; D gene unclear. The V gene's germline CDR1 is GTSNPN and CDR2 SVGIG (reference sequence). CDR3 length equals 12 residues. V was clipped by 1 base and J by 3 bases, with 6 bases between them. As DNA, the CDR3 is TGTGCCTGGAGTGAGGGAGACACTGAAGCTTTCTTT. Protein sequence: CAWSEGDTEAFF.

This clone was detected once. The gene calls are TRBV29-1 and TRBJ2-3; 13 positions agree with TRBD2. CDR1 and CDR2 (germline): SQVTM, ANQGSEA. CDR3 length: 16 residues. V lost 6 bases, J lost 1 base, and 7 bases stayed unmatched. CDR3 DNA sequence: TGCAGCGTGATCCAAGGACTAGCGGGGGGCACAGATACGCAGTATTTT. Its translation is CSVIQGLAGGTDTQYF.

The chain links TRBV25-1 to TRBJ1-6, with no clear D. From germline, CDR1 is MGHDK and CDR2 SYGVNS. This CDR3 comprises 14 residues. The V and J ends lost 1 base and 9 bases respectively, with 10 bases between them. This CDR3 reads CASSESPQSSPLHF. CDR3 bases: TGTGCCAGCAGTGAATCCCCTCAGAGTTCACCCCTCCACTTT. Complete variable domain (other parts from reference TRBV25-1 and TRBJ1-6): EADIYQTPRYLVIGTGKKITLECSQTMGHDKMYWYQQDPGMELHLIHYSYGVNSTEKGDLSSESTVSRIRTEHFPLTLESARPSHTSQYLCASSESPQSSPLHFGNGTRLTVT.

This clone occurred a few times. This chain joins TRBV5-4 and TRBJ2-7; weak D call: TRBD1 (5 bases). The CDR3 is 12 amino acids. The V end lost 4 bases, the J end lost 12 bases, and 17 bases lay between the germline ends. Germline values: CDR1 SGHNT, CDR2 YYREEE (reference sequence). The CDR3 DNA follows: TGTGCCAGCAGCAGTTTCTCAGGGCAGCCGTACTTC. As protein: CASSSFSGQPYF.

The chain uses TRBV6-6 and TRBJ1-1; no clear D gene. CDR3 length: 13 residues. Germline CDR1 and CDR2: MNHNY and SVGAGI (reference sequence). Trimming removed 8 bases from V and 1 base from J, with 11 bases in between. The DNA for the CDR3 is TGTGCCAGCGCAAACGGGTGGAACACTGAAGCTTTCTTT. Translation: CASANGWNTEAFF.

The chain employs TRBV5-1 and TRBJ1-1; TRBD1 is a possible D gene (6 bases). The CDR3 runs to 11 residues. V was trimmed by 3 bases and J by 8 bases, leaving 8 bases between them. Germline assignment: CDR1 SGHRS and CDR2 YFSETQ. CDR3 sequence (DNA): TGCGCCAGCAGCTCCGACAGGGAAGCTTTCTTT. This codes for CASSSDREAFF.

This chain connects TRBV7-9 to TRBJ2-3; 9 positions match TRBD1. The length of the CDR3 is 14 residues. CDR1 is SEHNR, CDR2 FQNEAQ, per germline (reference sequence). V shed 2 bases and J 7 bases; nucleotides not matched to a gene: 4. The CDR3 protein is CASSLPDRGNTQYF. In DNA, the CDR3 is TGTGCCAGCAGCTTACCCGACAGGGGGAATACGCAGTATTTT.

The V and J genes are TRBV2 and TRBJ2-2, with a tentative D call TRBD1 (5 bases). The V gene lost 4 bases and the J gene lost 2 bases, with 17 bases spanning the gap. The germline gives CDR1 SNHLY, CDR2 FYNNEI. This CDR3 spans 17 amino acids. CDR3 amino acids: CASSVSDNQPNTGELFF. CDR3 bases: TGTGCCAGCAGTGTGTCGGACAACCAACCCAACACCGGGGAGCTGTTTTTT.

CDR3 sequence reads: CASSELQGKQETQYF. In nucleotides, the CDR3 is TGTGCCAGCAGTGAGCTACAGGGGAAACAAGAGACCCAGTACTTC. The chain uses TRBV6-1 and TRBJ2-5, with 7 positions matching TRBD1. The ends lost 3 bases at V and 2 bases at J; junction bases unmatched: 6. The CDR3 extends over 15 amino acids. In germline, CDR1 is MNHNS, CDR2 SASEGT.

The J gene is TRBJ2-1, the V gene TRBV2; maybe TRBD1 (5 bases). This CDR3 comprises 14 residues. Trimming removed 5 bases at V and 8 bases at J, with 16 bases between. Germline V gives CDR1 SNHLY, CDR2 FYNNEI. The CDR3 region has the DNA TGTGCCAGCAGTCCGTATAGGGGCCCGGATGAGCAGTTCTTC. This translates into CASSPYRGPDEQFF.

The chain links TRBV7-9 to TRBJ2-7, with 8 bases that match TRBD2. Germline-derived CDR1 and CDR2 are SEHNR and FQNEAQ (reference sequence). This CDR3 has 14 residues. V was clipped by 4 bases and J by 6 bases; unmatched bases: 8. The CDR3 DNA is TGTGCCAGCAGCTCTGGAGCGGGGGCTGGCGAGCAGTACTTC. Amino acid sequence: CASSSGAGAGEQYF. Using reference TRBV7-9 and TRBJ2-7 for the parts outside the CDR3, the full variable domain is DTGVSQNPRHKITKRGQNVTFRCDPISEHNRLYWYRQTLGQGPEFLTYFQNEAQLEKSRLLSDRFSAERPKGSFSTLEIQRTEQGDSAMYLCASSSGAGAGEQYFGPGTRLTVT.

CDR3 in DNA: TGTGCCATCAGTGAGTTACTAGCGGGAGATGGTGAGCAGTTCTTC. Translated: CAISELLAGDGEQFF. V gene TRBV10-3 combines with J gene TRBJ2-1; 11 positions agree with TRBD2. The V gene end was trimmed by 1 base and the J gene end by 9 bases; junction bases not matched to a gene: 5. CDR1 is ENHRY and CDR2 is SYGVKD in the germline V gene. The CDR3 runs 15 residues.

The chain uses TRBV27 and TRBJ2-1, with 8 bases matching TRBD2. From germline, CDR1 is MNHEY and CDR2 SMNVEV (reference sequence). The CDR3 has 14 amino acids. J was trimmed by 8 bases and V by 3 bases; bases with no gene match: 6. In DNA, the CDR3 is TGTGCCAGCAGTTTGGGTCCGGGGGGGGATGAGCAGTTCTTC. Protein sequence: CASSLGPGGDEQFF.

The V and J genes are TRBV6-6 and TRBJ1-3; D is uncertain. V was clipped by 7 bases and J by 8 bases, with 18 bases between them. Germline CDR1 reads MNHNY; CDR2 reads SVGAGI (reference sequence). The CDR3 is 14 residues long. The CDR3 nucleotides read TGTGCCAGCACTCAATCCCCTCATTGGGACACCATATATTTT. Its protein is CASTQSPHWDTIYF.

V and J are TRBV6-6 and TRBJ1-1, with 7 nucleotides matching TRBD1. Unmatched junction bases numbered 1, after V lost 6 bases and J lost 6 bases. The germline gives CDR1 MNHNY, CDR2 SVGAGI (reference sequence). The CDR3 is made up of 11 amino acids. The CDR3 reads CASSGTAEAFF. CDR3 DNA sequence: TGTGCCAGCAGCGGGACAGCTGAAGCTTTCTTT.

The genes are TRBV25-1 and TRBJ1-1; D call uncertain. Germline assignment: CDR1 MGHDK and CDR2 SYGVNS. The CDR3 is 13 residues long. Trimming took 3 bases from V and 2 from J, leaving 7 bases between them. CDR3 coding DNA: TGTGCCAGCAGTGACCCCCTTAACACTGAAGCTTTCTTT. Protein sequence: CASSDPLNTEAFF.